This passage covers 8 T cell receptor beta chains from one sample sequenced in a study of blood T cell repertoires in COVID-19. Sequencing used immunoSEQ multiplex PCR; TCRdb keeps in-frame clones, though not all of them. The table includes 200,000 or so clones, approximately 85% detected once. The sequenced material came from peripheral blood. The receptors were sampled from a human donor with active or convalescent COVID-19. The donor label of this sample is uncertain.

This chain joins TRBV5-4 and TRBJ2-1; D gene uncertain. This CDR3 region has 13 residues. Germline V gives CDR1 SGHNT, CDR2 YYREEE (reference sequence). The germline V and J ends were trimmed by 1 base and 5 bases, with 7 bases remaining between them. The CDR3 DNA sequence: TGTGCCAGCAGCTTGTTTGGCCACAATGAGCAGTTCTTC. Translation: CASSLFGHNEQFF.

The chain is built from TRBV4-2 and TRBJ2-5; D may be TRBD1 (6 bases). Trimming shortened V by 0 bases and J by 2 bases, and 10 bases separated the two germline ends. The length of the CDR3 is 15 residues. Germline CDR1 is LGHNA and CDR2 is YNFKEQ. The CDR3 DNA follows: TGTGCCAGCAGCCAAGATCACGGACAGCAAGAGACCCAGTACTTC. Translated, it gives CASSQDHGQQETQYF.

This clone showed up just a few times. The chain uses TRBV19 and TRBJ1-4; D unclear. This CDR3 has 13 amino acids. The V gene lost 7 bases and the J gene lost 5 bases, with 11 bases spanning the gap. The germline V gene encodes CDR1 LNHDA and CDR2 SQIVND (reference sequence). The CDR3 sequence: CASTLTVNEKLFF. DNA for the CDR3: TGTGCCAGTACCCTGACTGTGAATGAAAAACTGTTTTTT.

The chain combines TRBV4-3 with TRBJ1-5; possible D gene TRBD1, 5 bases. The CDR3 consists of 14 residues. V was shortened by 4 bases and J by 7 bases, with 14 bases between the two germline ends. CDR1 is LGHNA, CDR2 YSLEER, per germline. The CDR3, as DNA: TGCGCCAGCAGCCTACTACAGGTCGCCCAGCCCCAGCATTTT. This encodes CASSLLQVAQPQHF.

CDR3 nucleotides: TGTGCCAGCAGACGAGAAGGCGGGGGGGCCAACACCGGGGAGCTGTTTTTT. It codes for CASRREGGGANTGELFF. The chain is built from TRBV4-2 and TRBJ2-2; 9 nucleotides align to TRBD2. Unmatched junction bases numbered 10, after V lost 6 bases and J lost 2 bases. Germline V gene sequence: CDR1 LGHNA, CDR2 YNFKEQ. The CDR3 is 17 residues long.

The V call is TRBV28, the J call TRBJ2-3, with D tentatively TRBD2 (5 bases). V was pared by 6 bases and J by 2 bases, with 9 bases between. Germline CDR1 and CDR2: MDHEN and SYDVKM. The CDR3 covers 13 residues. The DNA of the CDR3 is TGTGCCAGCAGGAGAGGGTCCACAGATACGCAGTATTTT. The encoded protein is CASRRGSTDTQYF.

This rearrangement joins TRBV5-6 to TRBJ1-6; 10 nucleotides match TRBD1. The V and J ends lost 7 bases and 5 bases, in that order; junction bases with no gene match: 12. From germline, CDR1 is SGHDT and CDR2 YYEEEE. This CDR3 spans 17 amino acids. The CDR3 DNA reads TGTGCCAGCTCACGCGGGGACAGGGGTACTCATAATTCACCCCTCCACTTT. As protein: CASSRGDRGTHNSPLHF. Full variable domain (rest looked up from reference TRBV5-6 and TRBJ1-6): DAGVTQSPTHLIKTRGQQVTLRCSPKSGHDTVSWYQQALGQGPQFIFQYYEEEERQRGNFPDRFSGHQFPNYSSELNVNALLLGDSALYLCASSRGDRGTHNSPLHFGNGTRLTVT.

The V gene is TRBV23-1, the J gene TRBJ2-1; 9 positions agree with TRBD2. TRBV23-1 is assigned to the ORF class and has an uncertain function. J lost 1 base, V lost 10 bases, and 17 bases had no gene match. This CDR3 has 18 residues. CDR3 coding DNA: TGCGCCACCCCCCCGGGTGGCGGGAGGGCCCCGTCCTACAATGAGCAGTTCTTC. Protein product: CATPPGGGRAPSYNEQFF.